This TCR beta chain originates from a study of T cell changes during pregnancy in multiple sclerosis. Method: immunoSEQ multiplex PCR; TCRdb's copy keeps in-frame clones and lacks some. The sample includes about 44,000 clones, 95% to 96% of them seen just once. This CDR3 is 17 amino acids long. V was clipped by 4 bases and J by 0 bases, with 16 bases between them. From germline, CDR1 is MDHEN and CDR2 SYDVKM. Sequenced material: peripheral blood, taken in the second trimester of pregnancy. The chain carries TRBV28 and TRBJ1-3, with a possible D match to TRBD1 (6 bases). The clonotype comes from a female donor with multiple sclerosis, enrolled in a pregnancy study. DNA of the CDR3: TGTGCCAGCAGTTCCTCCCAGGGGATGTACTCTGGAAACACCATATATTTT. This translates into CASSSSQGMYSGNTIYF.